This record covers a single TCR beta chain. CDR1 and CDR2 (germline): SGHTA, FQGNSA. Trimming stripped 4 bases from V and 3 bases from J, with 16 bases between. CDR3 length: 16 amino acids. Clones were read by immunoSEQ multiplex PCR, and TCRdb kept only the in-frame ones, dropping some. The sample has some 59,000 clones; roughly 95% are singletons. This sample was included in a study of preoperative IRX-2 immunotherapy in early breast cancer. The sample's treatment: preoperative locoregional IRX-2 cytokine immunotherapy. Samples came from a phase Ib trial of preoperative locoregional IRX-2 cytokine immunotherapy.

This sequence originates from a human donor with breast cancer. Collection took place from a patient treated with IRX-2 immunotherapy. The J gene is TRBJ2-4, the V gene TRBV7-2; D is uncertain. CDR3 sequence reads: CASSSPPGLGKNIQYF. DNA of the CDR3: TGTGCCAGCAGCTCTCCCCCGGGCTTGGGCAAAAACATTCAGTACTTC. Combining the CDR3 with reference TRBV7-2 and TRBJ2-4 gives the whole variable domain GAGVSQSPSNKVTEKGKDVELRCDPISGHTALYWYRQSLGQGLEFLIYFQGNSAPDKSGLPSDRFSAERTGGSVSTLTIQRTQQEDSAVYLCASSSPPGLGKNIQYFGAGTRLSVL.